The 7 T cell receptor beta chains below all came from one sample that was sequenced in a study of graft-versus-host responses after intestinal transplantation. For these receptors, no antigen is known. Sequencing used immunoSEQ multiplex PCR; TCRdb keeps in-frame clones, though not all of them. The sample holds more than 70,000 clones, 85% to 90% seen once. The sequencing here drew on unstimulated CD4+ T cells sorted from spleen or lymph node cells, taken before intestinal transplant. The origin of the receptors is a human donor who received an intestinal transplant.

The CDR3 is CASGGDYGYTF. For the CDR3, the DNA is TGTGCCAGCGGGGGGGACTATGGCTACACCTTC. The chain joins TRBV2 to TRBJ1-2, with a weak D call TRBD1 (5 bases). The length of the CDR3 is 11 residues. CDR1 and CDR2 from the germline V gene are SNHLY and FYNNEI. The V gene lost 8 bases and the J gene lost 3 bases, with 7 bases spanning the gap.

As DNA, the CDR3 is TGTGCCAGCAGCGGGGCAGGACAGGGTGACCAGCCCCAGCATTTT. Its protein product is CASSGAGQGDQPQHF. V usage is TRBV7-9 and J usage is TRBJ1-5, with TRBD1 matching 8 bases. The V gene end was trimmed by 5 bases and the J gene end by 7 bases; junction bases not matched to a gene: 10. The CDR3 is made up of 15 amino acids. Germline CDR1 reads SEHNR; CDR2 reads FQNEAQ (reference sequence).

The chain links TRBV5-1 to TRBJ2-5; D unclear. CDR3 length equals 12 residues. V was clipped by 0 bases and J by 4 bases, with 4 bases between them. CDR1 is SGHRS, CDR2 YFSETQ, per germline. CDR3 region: CASSLARETQYF. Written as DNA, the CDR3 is TGCGCCAGCAGCTTGGCCAGAGAGACCCAGTACTTC.

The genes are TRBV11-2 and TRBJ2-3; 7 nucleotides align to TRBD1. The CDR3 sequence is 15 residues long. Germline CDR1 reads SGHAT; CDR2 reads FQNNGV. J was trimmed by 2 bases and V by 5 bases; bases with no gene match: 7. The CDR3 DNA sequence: TGTGCCAGCAGCCCCCGGGACAGCCCCACAGATACGCAGTATTTT. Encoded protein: CASSPRDSPTDTQYF.

In DNA, the CDR3 is TGTGCCAGCAGTTTGTCGGCGTCGGGAACTGAAGCTTTCTTT. Translation: CASSLSASGTEAFF. The chain combines TRBV27 with TRBJ1-1, with D unresolved. Trimming cost V 3 bases and J 5 bases, with 13 bases left between them. The CDR3 spans 14 residues. Germline-derived CDR1 and CDR2 are MNHEY and SMNVEV (reference sequence).

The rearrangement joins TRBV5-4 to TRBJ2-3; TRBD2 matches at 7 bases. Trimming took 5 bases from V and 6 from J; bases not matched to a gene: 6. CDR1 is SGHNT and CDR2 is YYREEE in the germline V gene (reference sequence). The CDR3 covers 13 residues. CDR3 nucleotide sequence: TGTGCCAGCAGGAGCGGGGTGGCGGATACGCAGTATTTT. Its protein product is CASRSGVADTQYF.

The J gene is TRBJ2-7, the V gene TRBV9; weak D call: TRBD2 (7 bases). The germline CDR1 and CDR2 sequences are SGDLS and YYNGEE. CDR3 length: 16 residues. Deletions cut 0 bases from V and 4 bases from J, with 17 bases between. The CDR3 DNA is TGTGCCAGCAGCGTAGCCGGGGGGCGCGGACCGTACGAGCAGTACTTC. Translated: CASSVAGGRGPYEQYF.